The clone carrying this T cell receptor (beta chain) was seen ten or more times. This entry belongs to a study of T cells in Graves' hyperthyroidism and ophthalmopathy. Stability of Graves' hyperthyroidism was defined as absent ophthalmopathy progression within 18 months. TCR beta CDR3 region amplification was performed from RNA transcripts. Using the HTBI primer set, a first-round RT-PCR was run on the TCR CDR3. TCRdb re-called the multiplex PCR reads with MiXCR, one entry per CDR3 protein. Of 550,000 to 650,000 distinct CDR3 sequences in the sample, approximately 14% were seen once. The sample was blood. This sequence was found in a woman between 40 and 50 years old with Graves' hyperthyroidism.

The CDR3 sequence: CASGTVGTNEKLFF. DNA for the CDR3: TGTGCCAGCGGGACGGTTGGGACTAATGAAAAACTGTTTTTT. V is TRBV28 and J is TRBJ1-4, with D possibly matching TRBD1 (5 bases). V lost 8 bases to trimming and J lost 2 bases, with 12 bases between them. Germline V lookup: CDR1 MDHEN, CDR2 SYDVKM. There are 14 residues in the CDR3. Based on the CDR3 plus reference TRBV28 and TRBJ1-4, the full variable domain is DVKVTQSSRYLVKRTGEKVFLECVQDMDHENMFWYRQDPGLGLRLIYFSYDVKMKEKGDIPEGYSVSREKKERFSLILESASTNQTSMYLCASGTVGTNEKLFFGSGTQLSVL.